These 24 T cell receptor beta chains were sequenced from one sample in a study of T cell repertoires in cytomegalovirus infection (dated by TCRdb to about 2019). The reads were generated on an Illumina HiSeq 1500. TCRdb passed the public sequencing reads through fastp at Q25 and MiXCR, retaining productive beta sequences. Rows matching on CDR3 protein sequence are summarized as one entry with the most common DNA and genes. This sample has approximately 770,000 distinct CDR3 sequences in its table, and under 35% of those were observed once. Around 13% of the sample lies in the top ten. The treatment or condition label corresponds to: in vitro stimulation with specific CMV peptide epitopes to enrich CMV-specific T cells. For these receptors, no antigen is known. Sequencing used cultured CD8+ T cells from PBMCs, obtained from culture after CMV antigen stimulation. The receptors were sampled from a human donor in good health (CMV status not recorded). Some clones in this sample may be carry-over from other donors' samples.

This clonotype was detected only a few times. The CDR3 bases are TGTGCCAGCCGTAGCGGGGAAGACAATGAGCAGTTCTTC. Protein sequence: CASRSGEDNEQFF. The rearrangement uses TRBV24-1 and TRBJ2-1; 8 positions agree with TRBD2. V trimming: 11 bases; J trimming: 5 bases; junction bases outside the gene matches: 7. Germline CDR1 is KGHDR and CDR2 is SFDVKD. CDR3 length equals 13 residues.

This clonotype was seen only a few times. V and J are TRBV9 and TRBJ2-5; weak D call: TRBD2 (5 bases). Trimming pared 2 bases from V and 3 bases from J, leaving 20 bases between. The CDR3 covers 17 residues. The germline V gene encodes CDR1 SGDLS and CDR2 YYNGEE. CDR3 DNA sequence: TGTGCCAGCAGCGTGGGTTTCGACCAACCGGAGGAAGAGACCCAGTACTTC. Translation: CASSVGFDQPEEETQYF.

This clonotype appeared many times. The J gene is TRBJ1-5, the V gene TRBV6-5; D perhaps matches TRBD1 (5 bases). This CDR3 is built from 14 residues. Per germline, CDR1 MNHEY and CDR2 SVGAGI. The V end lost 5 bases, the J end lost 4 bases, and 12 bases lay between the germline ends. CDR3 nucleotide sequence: TGTGCCAGCAGTGCGGGGGGGTATAATCAGCCCCAGCATTTT. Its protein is CASSAGGYNQPQHF.

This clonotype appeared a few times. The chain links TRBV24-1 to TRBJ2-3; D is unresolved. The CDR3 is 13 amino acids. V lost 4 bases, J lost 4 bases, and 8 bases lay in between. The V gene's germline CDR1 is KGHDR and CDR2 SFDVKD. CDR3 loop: CATSDTTSDTQYF. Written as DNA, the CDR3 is TGTGCCACCAGTGACACTACCTCAGATACGCAGTATTTT.

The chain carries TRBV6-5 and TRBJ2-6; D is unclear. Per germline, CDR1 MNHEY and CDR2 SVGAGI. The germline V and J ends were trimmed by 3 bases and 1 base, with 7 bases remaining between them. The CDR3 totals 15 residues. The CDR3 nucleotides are TGTGCCAGCAGTTATGGGTCATCTGGGGCCAACGTCCTGACTTTC. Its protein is CASSYGSSGANVLTF.

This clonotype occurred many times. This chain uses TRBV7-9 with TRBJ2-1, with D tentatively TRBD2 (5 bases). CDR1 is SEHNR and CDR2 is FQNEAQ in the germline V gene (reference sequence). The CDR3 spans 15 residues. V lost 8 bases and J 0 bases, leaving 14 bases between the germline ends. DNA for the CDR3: TGTGCCAGCTTAGACTTCCGGGGCTCCTACAATGAGCAGTTCTTC. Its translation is CASLDFRGSYNEQFF.

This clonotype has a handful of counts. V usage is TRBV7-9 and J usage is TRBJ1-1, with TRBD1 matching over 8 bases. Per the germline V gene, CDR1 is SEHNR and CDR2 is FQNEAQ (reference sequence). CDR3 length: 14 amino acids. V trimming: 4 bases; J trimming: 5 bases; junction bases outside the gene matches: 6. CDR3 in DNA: TGTGCCAGCAGCTCGGTGGGACAGGCGACTGAAGCTTTCTTT. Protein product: CASSSVGQATEAFF.

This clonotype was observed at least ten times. This chain's CDR3 is CASSLLASNEQFF. CDR3 coding DNA: TGTGCCAGCAGCTTATTGGCCTCCAATGAGCAGTTCTTC. The genes are TRBV11-3 and TRBJ2-1; D is undetermined. V was shortened by 2 bases and J by 6 bases, with 8 bases between the two germline ends. Germline CDR1 reads SGHNT; CDR2 reads YENEEA. The CDR3 extends over 13 amino acids.

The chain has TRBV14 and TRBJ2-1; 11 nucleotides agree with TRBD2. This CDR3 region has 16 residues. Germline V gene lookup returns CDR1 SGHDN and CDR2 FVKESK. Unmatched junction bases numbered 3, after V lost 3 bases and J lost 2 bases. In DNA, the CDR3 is TGTGCCAGCAGCCAGATAGCGGGGGGGCCCTACAATGAGCAGTTCTTC. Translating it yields CASSQIAGGPYNEQFF.

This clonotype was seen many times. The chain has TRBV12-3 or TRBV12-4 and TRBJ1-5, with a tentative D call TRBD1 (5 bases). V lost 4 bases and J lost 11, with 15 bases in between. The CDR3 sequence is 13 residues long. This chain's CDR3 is CASSYRDVRTQHF. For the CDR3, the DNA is TGTGCCAGCAGTTACCGGGACGTTCGGACCCAGCATTTT.

CDR3 bases: TGCGCCAGCAGCCAAGAACTAGCGGGGGGGCCAGCAAGCGGGCAGTTCTTC. It yields the protein CASSQELAGGPASGQFF. V is TRBV4-1 and J is TRBJ2-1; TRBD2 aligns across 13 bases. V lost 0 bases and J lost 12; bases outside the gene matches: 11. The CDR3 has 17 amino acids. CDR1 is MGHRA, CDR2 YSYEKL, per germline.

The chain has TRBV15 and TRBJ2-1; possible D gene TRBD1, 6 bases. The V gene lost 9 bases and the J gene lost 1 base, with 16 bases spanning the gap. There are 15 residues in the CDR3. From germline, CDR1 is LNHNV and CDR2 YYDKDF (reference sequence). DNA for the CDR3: TGTGCCACGCAAGGACAGTTGATTTCCTACAATGAGCAGTTCTTC. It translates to CATQGQLISYNEQFF.

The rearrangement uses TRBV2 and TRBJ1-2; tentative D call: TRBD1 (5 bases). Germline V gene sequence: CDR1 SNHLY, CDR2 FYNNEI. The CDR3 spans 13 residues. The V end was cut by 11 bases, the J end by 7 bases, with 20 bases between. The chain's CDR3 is CAADSQGSGGYTF. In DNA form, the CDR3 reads TGTGCCGCAGACTCGCAGGGATCCGGTGGCTACACCTTC.

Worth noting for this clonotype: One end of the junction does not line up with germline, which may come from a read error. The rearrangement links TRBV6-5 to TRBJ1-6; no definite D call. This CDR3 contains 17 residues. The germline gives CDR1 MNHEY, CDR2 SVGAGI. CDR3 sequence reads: CANSYSHVRGYNSPLHF. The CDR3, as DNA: TGTGCCAACAGTTACTCCCACGTTCGAGGGTATAATTCACCCCTCCACTTT.

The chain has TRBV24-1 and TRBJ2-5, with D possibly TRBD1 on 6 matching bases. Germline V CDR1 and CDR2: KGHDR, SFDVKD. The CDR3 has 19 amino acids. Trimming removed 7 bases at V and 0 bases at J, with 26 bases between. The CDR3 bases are TGTGCCACCAGCTCCCTGGACACTCTAAAGACAGGTTACCAAGAGACCCAGTACTTC. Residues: CATSSLDTLKTGYQETQYF.

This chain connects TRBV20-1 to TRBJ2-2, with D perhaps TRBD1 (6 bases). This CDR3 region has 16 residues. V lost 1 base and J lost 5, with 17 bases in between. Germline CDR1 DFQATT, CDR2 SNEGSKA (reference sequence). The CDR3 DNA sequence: TGCAGTGCTAGAGTCCAGTCGACAGGCCTAACCGGGGAGCTGTTTTTT. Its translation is CSARVQSTGLTGELFF.

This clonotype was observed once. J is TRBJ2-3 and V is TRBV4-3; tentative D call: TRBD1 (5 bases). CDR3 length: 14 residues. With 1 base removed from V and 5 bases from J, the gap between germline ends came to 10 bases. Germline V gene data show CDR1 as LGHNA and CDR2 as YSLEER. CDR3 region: CASSQVGQGDTQYF. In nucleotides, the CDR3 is TGCGCCAGCAGCCAAGTAGGGCAGGGAGATACGCAGTATTTT.

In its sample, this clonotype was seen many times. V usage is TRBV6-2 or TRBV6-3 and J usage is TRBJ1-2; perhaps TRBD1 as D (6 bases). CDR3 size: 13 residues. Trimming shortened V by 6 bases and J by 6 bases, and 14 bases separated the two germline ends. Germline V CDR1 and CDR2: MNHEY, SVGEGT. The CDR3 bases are TGTGCCAGCAGGGAACAGGGTGAGGATGGCTACACCTTC. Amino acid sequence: CASREQGEDGYTF.

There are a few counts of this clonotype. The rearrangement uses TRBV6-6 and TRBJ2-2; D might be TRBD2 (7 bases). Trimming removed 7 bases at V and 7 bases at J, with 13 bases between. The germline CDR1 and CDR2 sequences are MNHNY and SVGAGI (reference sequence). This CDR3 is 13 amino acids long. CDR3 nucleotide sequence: TGTGCCAGCACCCCGGGGGGCAACGGGGAGCTGTTTTTT. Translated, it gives CASTPGGNGELFF.

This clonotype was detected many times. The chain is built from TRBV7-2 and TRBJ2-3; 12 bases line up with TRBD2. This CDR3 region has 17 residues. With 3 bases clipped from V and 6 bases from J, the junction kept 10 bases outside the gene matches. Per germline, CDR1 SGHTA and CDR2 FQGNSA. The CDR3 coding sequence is TGTGCCAGCAGCTTCTCCTCTAGCGGGGGGGCCTTTGATACGCAGTATTTT. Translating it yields CASSFSSSGGAFDTQYF.

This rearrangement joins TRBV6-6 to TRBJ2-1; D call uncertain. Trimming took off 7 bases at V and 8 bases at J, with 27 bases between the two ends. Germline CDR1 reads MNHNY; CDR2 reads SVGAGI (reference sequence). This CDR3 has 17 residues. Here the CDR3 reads CASTPFGQFGPSDEQFF. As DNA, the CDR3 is TGTGCCAGCACCCCCTTTGGGCAATTCGGGCCGAGCGATGAGCAGTTCTTC.

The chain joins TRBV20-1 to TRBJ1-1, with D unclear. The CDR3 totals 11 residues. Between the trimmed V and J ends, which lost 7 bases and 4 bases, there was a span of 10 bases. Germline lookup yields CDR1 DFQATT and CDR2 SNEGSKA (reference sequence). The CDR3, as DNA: TGCAGTGTCACCAGAATCACTGAAGCTTTCTTT. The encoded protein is CSVTRITEAFF.

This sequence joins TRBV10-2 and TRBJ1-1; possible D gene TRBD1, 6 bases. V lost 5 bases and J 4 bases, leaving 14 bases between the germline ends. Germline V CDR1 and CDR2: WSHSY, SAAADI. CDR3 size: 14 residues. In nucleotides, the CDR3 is TGCGCCAGCAGTCCCCGGGAGGGGGGCACTGAAGCTTTCTTT. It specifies CASSPREGGTEAFF.

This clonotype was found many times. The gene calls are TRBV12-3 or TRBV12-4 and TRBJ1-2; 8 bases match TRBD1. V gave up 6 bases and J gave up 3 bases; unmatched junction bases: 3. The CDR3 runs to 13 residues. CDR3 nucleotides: TGTGCCAGCAGCTCCAGGGGGCACTATGGCTACACCTTC. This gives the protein CASSSRGHYGYTF.